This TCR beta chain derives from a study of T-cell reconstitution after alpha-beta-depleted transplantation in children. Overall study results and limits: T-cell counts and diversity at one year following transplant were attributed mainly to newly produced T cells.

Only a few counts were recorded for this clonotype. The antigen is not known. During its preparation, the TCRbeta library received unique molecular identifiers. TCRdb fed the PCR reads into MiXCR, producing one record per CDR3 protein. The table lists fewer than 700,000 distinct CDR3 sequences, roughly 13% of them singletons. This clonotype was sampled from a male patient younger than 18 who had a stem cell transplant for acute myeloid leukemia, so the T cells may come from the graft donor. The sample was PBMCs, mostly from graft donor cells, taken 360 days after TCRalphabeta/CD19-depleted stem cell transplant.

The DNA for the CDR3 is TGTGCCAGCTTGGGGGACTGGGGGACGTACGAGCAGTACTTC. The encoded protein is CASLGDWGTYEQYF. This sequence joins TRBV28 and TRBJ2-7; possible D gene TRBD2, 6 bases. The CDR3 is 14 residues long. Trimming left V 8 bases short and J 4 bases short, with 18 bases between. CDR1 and CDR2 (germline): MDHEN, SYDVKM.